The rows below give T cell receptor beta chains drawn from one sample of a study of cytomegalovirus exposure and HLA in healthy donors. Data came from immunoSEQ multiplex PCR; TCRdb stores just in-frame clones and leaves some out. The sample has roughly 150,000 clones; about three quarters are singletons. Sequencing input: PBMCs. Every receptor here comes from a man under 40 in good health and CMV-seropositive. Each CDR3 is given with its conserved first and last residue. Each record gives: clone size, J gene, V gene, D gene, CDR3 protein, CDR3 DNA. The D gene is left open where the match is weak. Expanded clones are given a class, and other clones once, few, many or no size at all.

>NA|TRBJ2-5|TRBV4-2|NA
CASSREEQETQYF
TGTGCCAGCAGCCGTGAGGAACAAGAGACCCAGTACTTC
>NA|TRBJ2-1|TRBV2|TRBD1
CASSATGGQDEQFF
TGTGCCAGCAGTGCAACAGGGGGCCAGGATGAGCAGTTCTTC
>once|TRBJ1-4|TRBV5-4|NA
CASSLGLDYEKLFF
TGTGCCAGCAGCTTGGGGCTGGACTACGAAAAACTGTTTTTT
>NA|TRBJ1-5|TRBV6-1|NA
CASTSGGDSSTAQHF
TGTGCCAGCACCTCCGGGGGGGACTCATCGACGGCCCAGCATTTT
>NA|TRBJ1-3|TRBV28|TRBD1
CASRKGAVSSGNTIYF
TGTGCCAGCAGAAAGGGGGCGGTAAGCTCTGGAAACACCATATATTTT
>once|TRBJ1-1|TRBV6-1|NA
CASSVEGGMNTEAFF
TGTGCCAGCAGTGTTGAGGGGGGGATGAACACTGAAGCTTTCTTT
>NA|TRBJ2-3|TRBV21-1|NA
CASSSPPLGDTQYF
TGTGCCAGCAGCTCTCCACCTCTGGGCGATACGCAGTATTTT
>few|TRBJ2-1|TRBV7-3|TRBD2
CASSLTSGGLWNEQFF
TGTGCCAGCAGCTTAACTAGCGGGGGTCTCTGGAATGAGCAGTTCTTC
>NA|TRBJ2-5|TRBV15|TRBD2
CATSRRKGGSEETQYF
TGTGCCACCAGCAGACGGAAGGGAGGGTCTGAAGAGACCCAGTACTTC
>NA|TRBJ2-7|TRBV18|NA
CASSPRGTPYEQYF
TGTGCCAGCTCACCAAGAGGAACCCCCTACGAGCAGTACTTC
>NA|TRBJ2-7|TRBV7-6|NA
CASSSVVGEQYF
TGTGCCAGCAGCTCCGTAGTTGGCGAGCAGTACTTC
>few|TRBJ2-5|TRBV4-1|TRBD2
CASSQDSSGSKTQYF
TGCGCCAGCAGCCAAGACTCTAGCGGGAGTAAGACCCAGTACTTC
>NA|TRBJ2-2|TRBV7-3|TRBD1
CASSSRDRGSVYAGELFF
TGTGCCAGCAGCTCGCGGGACAGGGGCTCGGTTTACGCCGGGGAGCTGTTTTTT
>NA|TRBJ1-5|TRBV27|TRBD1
CASRPGGTGGQPQHF
TGTGCCAGCAGACCTGGGGGGACAGGGGGTCAGCCCCAGCATTTT
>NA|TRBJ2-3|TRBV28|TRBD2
CASSQPGLADTQYF
TGTGCCAGCAGCCAACCGGGACTAGCAGATACGCAGTATTTT
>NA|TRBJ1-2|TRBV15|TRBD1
CATSEGAGRGSGYTF
TGTGCCACCTCGGAGGGGGCGGGCAGGGGTTCTGGCTACACCTTC
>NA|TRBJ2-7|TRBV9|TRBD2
CASSRGEGLAVSYEQYF
TGTGCCAGCAGCCGAGGGGAAGGACTAGCGGTCTCCTACGAGCAGTACTTC
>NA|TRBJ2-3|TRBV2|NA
CASSQLSGGTDTQYF
TGTGCCAGCAGCCAATTATCAGGTGGCACAGATACGCAGTATTTT
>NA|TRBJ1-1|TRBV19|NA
CASSRGGSTEAFF
TGTGCCAGTAGTAGAGGAGGGAGCACTGAAGCTTTCTTT
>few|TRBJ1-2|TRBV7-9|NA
CASSLGGPVAYGYTF
TGTGCCAGCAGCTTAGGAGGTCCAGTGGCCTATGGCTACACCTTC
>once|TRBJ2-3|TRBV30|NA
CAWSPGTGSSTDTQYF
TGTGCCTGGAGTCCAGGGACTGGTTCTAGCACAGATACGCAGTATTTT
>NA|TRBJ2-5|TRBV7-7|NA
CASSFGYQETQYF
TGTGCTAGCAGCTTCGGGTACCAAGAGACCCAGTACTTC
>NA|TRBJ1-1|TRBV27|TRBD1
CASSGQAEAFF
TGTGCCAGCAGTGGACAGGCTGAAGCTTTCTTT
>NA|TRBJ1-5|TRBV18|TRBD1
CASSPLGTGDPNQPQHF
TGTGCCAGCTCACCCCTGGGGACAGGGGACCCCAATCAGCCCCAGCATTTT
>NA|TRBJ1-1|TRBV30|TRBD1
CAWSQRDRLWTEAFF
TGTGCCTGGAGTCAGCGGGACAGGCTTTGGACTGAAGCTTTCTTT
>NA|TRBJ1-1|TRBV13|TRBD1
CASSLLWDRNTEAFF
TGTGCCAGCAGCTTACTATGGGACAGGAACACTGAAGCTTTCTTT
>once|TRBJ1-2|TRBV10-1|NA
CASSESTDSSYGYTF
TGCGCCAGCAGTGAGTCGACGGACAGCAGCTATGGCTACACCTTC
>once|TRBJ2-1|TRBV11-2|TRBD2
CASRQLAGYNEQFF
TGTGCCAGCAGGCAACTAGCGGGATACAATGAGCAGTTCTTC
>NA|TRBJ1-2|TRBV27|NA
CASSLKGGGTANYGYTF
TGTGCCAGCAGTCTAAAAGGGGGGGGGACGGCTAACTATGGCTACACCTTC
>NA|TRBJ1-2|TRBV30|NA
CAWSDSRLTF
TGTGCCTGGAGCGATAGTCGCCTCACCTTC
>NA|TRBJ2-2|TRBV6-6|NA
CASSYGGSGELFF
TGTGCCAGCAGTTACGGGGGGTCCGGGGAGCTGTTTTTT
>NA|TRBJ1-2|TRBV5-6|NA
CASSPDSLYGYTF
TGTGCCAGCAGCCCGGACAGCCTCTATGGCTACACCTTC
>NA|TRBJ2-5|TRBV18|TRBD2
CASSPQAGGYQETQYF
TGTGCCAGCTCACCACAAGCGGGAGGGTACCAAGAGACCCAGTACTTC
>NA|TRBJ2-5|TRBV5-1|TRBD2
CASSGRGRGEETQYF
TGCGCCAGCAGCGGGCGAGGACGGGGGGAAGAGACCCAGTACTTC
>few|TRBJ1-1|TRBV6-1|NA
CASRKQGQNTEAFF
TGTGCCAGCAGAAAACAGGGCCAGAACACTGAAGCTTTCTTT
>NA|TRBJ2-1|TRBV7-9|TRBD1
CASSFSGQGTNEQFF
TGTGCCAGCAGCTTCTCCGGACAGGGGACGAATGAGCAGTTCTTC
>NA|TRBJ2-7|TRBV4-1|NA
CASSLVEATTYEQYF
TGCGCCAGCAGCCTCGTGGAAGCGACCACCTACGAGCAGTACTTC
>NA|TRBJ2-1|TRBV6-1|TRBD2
CASSGLAGVHEQFF
TGTGCCAGCAGCGGACTAGCGGGAGTTCATGAGCAGTTCTTC
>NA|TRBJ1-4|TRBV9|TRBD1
CASSADGTDEKLFF
TGTGCCAGCAGCGCCGACGGGACAGACGAAAAACTGTTTTTT
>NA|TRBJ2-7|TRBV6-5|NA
CASSYFLGDPYEQYF
TGCGCCAGCAGTTACTTCCTGGGAGACCCATACGAGCAGTACTTC
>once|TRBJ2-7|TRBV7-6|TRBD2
CASSLLLAEAYEQYF
TGTGCCAGCAGCTTACTACTAGCGGAGGCCTACGAGCAGTACTTC
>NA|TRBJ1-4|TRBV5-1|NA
CASSRDSGEKLFF
TGCGCCAGCTCCCGGGACTCGGGTGAAAAACTGTTTTTT
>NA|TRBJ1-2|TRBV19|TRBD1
CASSSTTGTGSGYTF
TGTGCCAGTAGTTCCACCACCGGGACAGGGTCTGGCTACACCTTC
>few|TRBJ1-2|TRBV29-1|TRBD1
CSVEPAYSGTEEGYTF
TGCAGCGTTGAACCAGCCTACTCCGGGACAGAGGAGGGCTACACCTTC
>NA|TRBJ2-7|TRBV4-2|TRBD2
CASSQGGSGKHPYEQYF
TGTGCCAGCAGCCAAGGAGGGAGCGGGAAGCACCCCTACGAGCAGTACTTC
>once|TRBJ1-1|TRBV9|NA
CASSVKAQELNTEAFF
TGTGCCAGCAGCGTAAAAGCACAGGAATTGAACACTGAAGCTTTCTTT
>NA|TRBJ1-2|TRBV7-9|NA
CASTRGTGDYGYTF
TGTGCCAGCACCCGAGGGACGGGAGACTATGGCTACACCTTC
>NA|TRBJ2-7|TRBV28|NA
CASSFEEQYF
TGTGCCAGCAGTTTTGAGGAGCAGTACTTC
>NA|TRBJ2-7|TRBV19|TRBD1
CASETGTGILAEQYF
TGTGCCAGCGAGACCGGGACAGGGATACTGGCTGAGCAGTACTTC
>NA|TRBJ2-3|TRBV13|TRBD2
CASRIRGGKGVATDTQYF
TGTGCCAGCAGGATCCGGGGAGGGAAAGGTGTGGCCACAGATACGCAGTATTTT
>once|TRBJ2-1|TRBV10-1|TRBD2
CASSVVAGGWSYNEQFF
TGCGCCAGCAGTGTAGTAGCGGGAGGTTGGTCCTACAATGAGCAGTTCTTC
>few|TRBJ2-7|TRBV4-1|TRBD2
CASKGAAGDHYEQYF
TGCGCCAGCAAGGGCGCAGCGGGAGATCACTACGAGCAGTACTTC
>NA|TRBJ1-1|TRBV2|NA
CASSELAGNTEAFF
TGTGCCAGCAGTGAATTGGCAGGGAACACTGAAGCTTTCTTT
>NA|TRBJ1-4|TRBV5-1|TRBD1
CASSFTGATNEKLFF
TGCGCCAGCAGCTTTACAGGGGCAACTAATGAAAAACTGTTTTTT
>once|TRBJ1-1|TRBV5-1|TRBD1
CASSLVTGGNTEAFF
TGCGCCAGCAGCTTGGTTACAGGGGGGAACACTGAAGCTTTCTTT
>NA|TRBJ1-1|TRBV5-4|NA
CASSLVAEPEAFF
TGTGCCAGCAGCTTGGTGGCGGAACCTGAAGCTTTCTTT
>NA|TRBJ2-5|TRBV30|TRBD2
CACPGAAGEQYF
TGTGCCTGTCCGGGCGCAGCGGGGGAGCAGTACTTC
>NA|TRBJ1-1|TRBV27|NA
CASSLQGPTEAFF
TGTGCCAGCAGTTTACAGGGGCCCACTGAAGCTTTCTTT
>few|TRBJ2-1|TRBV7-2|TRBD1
CASSLGTGTGSNEQFF
TGTGCCAGCAGCTTAGGTACCGGGACAGGGTCCAATGAGCAGTTCTTC
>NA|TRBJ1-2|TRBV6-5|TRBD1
CASSYYRGYGYTF
TGTGCCAGCAGTTATTACAGGGGGTATGGCTACACCTTC